Listed below are T cell receptor beta chains from one sample, sequenced in a study of beta chain features in type 1 diabetes. Data came from immunoSEQ multiplex PCR; TCRdb stores just in-frame clones and leaves some out. The table includes around 280,000 clones, 14% to 15% detected once. The sample comprised naive CD4+ T cells from blood. The receptors come from a man younger than 35 with type 1 diabetes. Both conserved end residues are part of each CDR3. The D gene is left open where the match is weak. Some rows mark clone size as missing; the rest say once, few, many or name a class of expanded clone.

clone size,D gene,J gene,V gene,CDR3 protein,CDR3 DNA
.,TRBD1,TRBJ2-7,TRBV29-1,CSVEGVRQGLYEQYF,TGCAGCGTGGAAGGGGTTCGACAGGGTTTGTACGAGCAGTACTTC
few,TRBD2,TRBJ2-7,TRBV5-4,CASSAVGRERLNEQYF,TGTGCCAGCAGCGCCGTAGGGCGGGAGAGGTTAAACGAGCAGTACTTC
.,TRBD2,TRBJ2-4,TRBV5-4,CASSLTPRAGGNIQYF,TGTGCCAGCAGCCTGACGCCCAGGGCGGGGGGGAACATTCAGTACTTC
few,.,TRBJ1-2,TRBV7-9,CASSPGGPLRGYTF,TGTGCCAGCAGCCCCGGGGGTCCCTTGAGGGGCTACACCTTC
few,TRBD2,TRBJ2-3,TRBV6-5,CASGWTSGGGGTQYF,TGTGCCAGCGGGTGGACTAGCGGGGGCGGCGGTACGCAGTATTTT
few,.,TRBJ2-1,TRBV27,CASSFRQGPDEQFF,TGTGCCAGCAGTTTTAGGCAGGGGCCGGATGAGCAGTTCTTC
.,.,TRBJ2-7,TRBV6-5,CASSYSIWGSSYEQYF,TGTGCCAGCAGTTACTCGATTTGGGGCAGCTCCTACGAGCAGTACTTC
few,.,TRBJ2-7,TRBV5-1,CASASRVFSYEQYF,TGCGCCAGCGCGAGTCGGGTCTTCTCCTACGAGCAGTACTTC
few,TRBD2,TRBJ2-1,TRBV29-1,CSVGLKLAGGEQFF,TGCAGCGTTGGCCTAAAACTAGCGGGGGGGGAGCAGTTCTTC
.,.,TRBJ1-2,TRBV4-2,CASSLLQGNYGYTF,TGTGCCAGCAGCCTCCTGCAGGGGAACTATGGCTACACCTTC
.,.,TRBJ1-1,TRBV18,CASSGTNEINPEAFF,TGTGCCAGCTCCGGGACTAACGAAATTAATCCTGAAGCTTTCTTT
.,.,TRBJ1-1,TRBV13,CASSLRRGGLTEAFF,TGTGCCAGCAGCTTAAGGAGAGGGGGTCTCACTGAAGCTTTCTTT
few,TRBD1,TRBJ1-4,TRBV27,CASSFIRGRDEKLFF,TGTGCCAGCAGTTTTATAAGGGGGCGAGATGAAAAACTGTTTTTT
few,.,TRBJ1-1,TRBV13,CASSLGWVQGATEAFF,TGTGCCAGCAGCTTAGGCTGGGTCCAGGGCGCCACTGAAGCTTTCTTT
.,.,TRBJ1-1,TRBV21-1,CASSKGSRGRALGAEAFF,TGTGCCAGCAGCAAAGGATCAAGGGGGCGCGCCTTGGGAGCTGAAGCTTTCTTT
few,.,TRBJ1-2,TRBV9,CASSETREAYGYTF,TGTGCCAGCAGCGAAACCAGGGAGGCCTATGGCTACACCTTC
few,.,TRBJ2-1,TRBV7-2,CASSLSPSSRDEQFF,TGTGCCAGCAGCTTATCCCCTTCTAGCCGTGATGAGCAGTTCTTC
few,.,TRBJ2-7,TRBV15,CATSRGAHYEQYF,TGTGCCACCAGCAGAGGGGCGCACTACGAGCAGTACTTC
.,TRBD2,TRBJ2-5,TRBV11-2,CASSSGAGGVETQYF,TGTGCCAGCAGCTCCGGAGCGGGGGGGGTAGAGACCCAGTACTTC
.,TRBD2,TRBJ2-7,TRBV30,CAWTTSYKQYF,TGTGCCTGGACGACTAGCTACAAGCAGTACTTC
.,TRBD1,TRBJ1-1,TRBV25-1,CASSLTGGGYAFF,TGTGCCAGCAGTTTAACAGGGGGTGGGTATGCTTTCTTT